These 13 T cell receptor beta chains share one sample of origin, sequenced in a study of control samples from healthy donors and cancer patients. TCRdb's table, derived via immunoSEQ multiplex PCR, lists solely in-frame clones and lacks some. The sample records roughly 55,000 clones, roughly 86% being singletons. What was sequenced was blood. These receptors came from a man between 50 and 59 years old in good health.

The rearrangement links TRBV11-2 to TRBJ2-5; weak D call: TRBD2 (6 bases). The CDR3 contains 17 residues. Germline V lookup: CDR1 SGHAT, CDR2 FQNNGV. The V end was cut by 4 bases, the J end by 4 bases, with 22 bases between. CDR3 sequence (DNA): TGTGCCAGCAGCTCCGGTTGGGCGGCGGGGTTGGGAGAGACCCAGTACTTC. Translating it yields CASSSGWAAGLGETQYF.

In DNA, the CDR3 is TGTGCCAGCATTCTTAGCGGGGGGAGTACCGGGGAGCTGTTTTTT. As protein: CASILSGGSTGELFF. This chain joins TRBV6-5 and TRBJ2-2; 10 positions agree with TRBD2. There are 15 residues in the CDR3. Germline values: CDR1 MNHEY, CDR2 SVGAGI. The junction had 7 bases not matched to a gene; V was cut back by 7 bases and J by 5 bases.

A word on this clone: Germline and junction disagree at one end, which may indicate a read error. The rearrangement links TRBV7-8 to TRBJ2-1, with TRBD2 matching over 12 bases. Germline lookup yields CDR1 SGHVS and CDR2 FQNEAQ. The CDR3 has 15 residues. CDR3 sequence (DNA): TGTGCCAGCAGCCTAGCGGGAGGGCTTTCAAATGAGCAGTTCTTC. Translating gives CASSLAGGLSNEQFF.

This clone was seen once. The chain has TRBV28 and TRBJ2-5; TRBD1 matches 7 bases. After removal of 5 bases from V and 5 bases from J, the junction contained 11 bases not matched to a gene. Germline CDR1 is MDHEN and CDR2 is SYDVKM. The CDR3 extends over 15 amino acids. The CDR3 DNA sequence: TGTGCCAGCAGTACCGCTCGACAGGGTAGGGAGACCCAGTACTTC. Amino acids: CASSTARQGRETQYF.

V and J are TRBV5-1 and TRBJ2-1, with a weak D call TRBD1 (5 bases). Germline values: CDR1 SGHRS, CDR2 YFSETQ. The V end was cut by 0 bases, the J end by 8 bases, with 27 bases between. The CDR3 is 19 residues long. Written as DNA, the CDR3 is TGCGCCAGCAGCTTGGTCGGCGACACAAGCCAGAGCTGGGGCCATGAGCAGTTCTTC. Its protein product is CASSLVGDTSQSWGHEQFF. The variable domain in full, with the rest retrieved from reference TRBV5-1 and TRBJ2-1, is KAGVTQTPRYLIKTRGQQVTLSCSPISGHRSVSWYQQTPGQGLQFLFEYFSETQRNKGNFPGRFSGRQFSNSRSEMNVSTLELGDSALYLCASSLVGDTSQSWGHEQFFGPGTRLTVL.

This chain's CDR3 is CASSSLHTDTQYF. In nucleotides, the CDR3 is TGTGCCAGCAGTTCCCTACACACAGATACGCAGTATTTT. This sequence joins TRBV12-3 or TRBV12-4 and TRBJ2-3; D unresolved. CDR3 length: 13 residues. V shed 4 bases and J shed 2 bases, with 7 bases lying between them.

The chain carries TRBV24-1 and TRBJ2-1, with 10 positions matching TRBD2. The CDR3 totals 16 residues. Trimming at V came to 3 bases and at J to 5 bases, leaving 6 bases not matched to a gene. Germline-derived CDR1 and CDR2 are KGHDR and SFDVKD. CDR3 sequence: CATSDGTSVTHNEQFF. DNA for the CDR3: TGTGCCACCAGTGATGGGACTAGCGTAACCCACAATGAGCAGTTCTTC.

The rearrangement joins TRBV11-2 to TRBJ2-5; D gene unclear. This CDR3 contains 12 residues. Per the germline V gene, CDR1 is SGHAT and CDR2 is FQNNGV. V was pared by 8 bases and J by 1 base, with 8 bases between. The CDR3 nucleotides read TGTGCCAGCGGCGGAATCCAAGAGACCCAGTACTTC. Encoded protein: CASGGIQETQYF.

This clone occurred once. The V gene is TRBV28, the J gene TRBJ1-4, with D hard to call. CDR1 is MDHEN, CDR2 SYDVKM, per germline. Trimming took off 7 bases at V and 7 bases at J, with 10 bases between the two ends. This CDR3 is 12 amino acids long. This chain's CDR3 is CASTGVGEKLFF. The CDR3 coding sequence is TGTGCCAGCACCGGGGTCGGTGAAAAACTGTTTTTT.

Concerning this clone itself: Relative to the germline gene, one junction end is altered; a read error may explain this. The gene calls are TRBV7-3 and TRBJ2-3, with D unresolved. The CDR3 runs 15 residues. From germline, CDR1 is SGHTA and CDR2 FQGTGA. The CDR3 reads CASSLTTAATDTQYF. CDR3 bases: TGTGCCAGCAGCCTAACTACGGCGGCCACAGATACGCAGTATTTT.

The count of this clone is one. The chain has TRBV7-2 and TRBJ1-5, with no clear D. CDR1 and CDR2 (germline): SGHTA, FQGNSA. V shed 1 base and J shed 4 bases, with 11 bases lying between them. The CDR3 totals 15 residues. The CDR3 sequence: CASSLGGQLNQPQHF. DNA of the CDR3: TGTGCCAGCAGCTTAGGCGGGCAGCTAAATCAGCCCCAGCATTTT.

To note about this clone: This specimen includes other DNA sequences encoding the same CDR3. The chain uses TRBV4-2 and TRBJ2-5; D is ambiguous. The CDR3 has 15 residues. V shed 1 base and J shed 2 bases, with 11 bases lying between them. The germline gives CDR1 LGHNA, CDR2 YNFKEQ. The CDR3 loop is CASSQVLQRQETQYF. CDR3 DNA sequence: TGTGCCAGCAGCCAAGTATTACAGCGACAAGAGACCCAGTACTTC.

The chain uses TRBV3-1 (or the pseudogene TRBV3-2) and TRBJ1-4, with TRBD1 matching over 10 bases. From germline, CDR1 is LGHDT and CDR2 YNNKEL (reference sequence). V was clipped by 3 bases and J by 7 bases; unmatched bases: 5. This CDR3 has 15 residues. In DNA, the CDR3 is TGTGCCAGCAGCCAGACAGGGGGCGCGGGTGAAAAACTGTTTTTT. It codes for CASSQTGGAGEKLFF.